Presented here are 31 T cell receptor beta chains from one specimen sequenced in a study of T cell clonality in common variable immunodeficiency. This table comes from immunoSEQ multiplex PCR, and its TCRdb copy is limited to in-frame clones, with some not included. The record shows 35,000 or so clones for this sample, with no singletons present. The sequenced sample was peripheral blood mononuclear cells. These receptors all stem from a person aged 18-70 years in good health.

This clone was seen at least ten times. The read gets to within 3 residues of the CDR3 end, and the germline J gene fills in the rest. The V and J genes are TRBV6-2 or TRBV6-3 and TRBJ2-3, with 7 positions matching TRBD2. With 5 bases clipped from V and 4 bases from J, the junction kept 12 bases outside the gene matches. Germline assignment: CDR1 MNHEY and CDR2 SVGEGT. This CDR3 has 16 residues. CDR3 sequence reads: CASSTSSGFGPDTQYF. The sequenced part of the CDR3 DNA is TGTGCCAGCAGTACCTCTAGCGGCTTCGGGCCAGATACG.

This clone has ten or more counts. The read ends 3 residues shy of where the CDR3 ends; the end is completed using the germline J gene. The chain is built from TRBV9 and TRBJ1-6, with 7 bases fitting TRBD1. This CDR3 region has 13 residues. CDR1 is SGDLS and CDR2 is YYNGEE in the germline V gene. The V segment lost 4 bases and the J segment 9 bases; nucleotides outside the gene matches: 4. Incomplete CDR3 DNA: TGTGCCAGCAGCACATACAGGGGTTCACCC. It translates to CASSTYRGSP. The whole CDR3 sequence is CASSTYRGSPLHF.

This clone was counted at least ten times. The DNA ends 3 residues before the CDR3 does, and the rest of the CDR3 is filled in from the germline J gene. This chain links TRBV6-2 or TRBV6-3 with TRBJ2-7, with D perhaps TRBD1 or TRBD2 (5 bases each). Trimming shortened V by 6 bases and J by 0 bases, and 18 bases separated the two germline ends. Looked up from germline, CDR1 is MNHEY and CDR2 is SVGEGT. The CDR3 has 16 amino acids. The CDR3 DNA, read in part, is TGTGCCAGCAGCCCGTGGGAGCAAAGGGGCTCCTACGAG. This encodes CASSPWEQRGSYE. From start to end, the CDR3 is CASSPWEQRGSYEQYF.

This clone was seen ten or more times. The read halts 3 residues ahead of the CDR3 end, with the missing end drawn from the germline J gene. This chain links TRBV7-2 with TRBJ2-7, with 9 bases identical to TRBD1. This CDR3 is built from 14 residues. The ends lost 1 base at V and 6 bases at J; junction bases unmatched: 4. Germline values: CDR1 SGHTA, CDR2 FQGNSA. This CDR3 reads CASSLVGQGSEQYF. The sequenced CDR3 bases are TGTGCCAGCAGCTTAGTAGGACAGGGGTCCGAG. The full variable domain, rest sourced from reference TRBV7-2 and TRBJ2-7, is GAGVSQSPSNKVTEKGKDVELRCDPISGHTALYWYRQSLGQGLEFLIYFQGNSAPDKSGLPSDRFSAERTGGSVSTLTIQRTQQEDSAVYLCASSLVGQGSEQYFGPGTRLTVT.

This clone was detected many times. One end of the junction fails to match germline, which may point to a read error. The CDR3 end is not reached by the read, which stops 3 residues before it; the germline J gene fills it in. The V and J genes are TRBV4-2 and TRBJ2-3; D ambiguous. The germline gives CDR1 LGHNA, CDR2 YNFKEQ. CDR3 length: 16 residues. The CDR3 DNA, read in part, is TGCGCCAGCAGCCGTCTCTTCAGTGCAGTATCCGATACG. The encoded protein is CASSRLFSAVSDT. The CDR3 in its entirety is CASSRLFSAVSDTQYF.

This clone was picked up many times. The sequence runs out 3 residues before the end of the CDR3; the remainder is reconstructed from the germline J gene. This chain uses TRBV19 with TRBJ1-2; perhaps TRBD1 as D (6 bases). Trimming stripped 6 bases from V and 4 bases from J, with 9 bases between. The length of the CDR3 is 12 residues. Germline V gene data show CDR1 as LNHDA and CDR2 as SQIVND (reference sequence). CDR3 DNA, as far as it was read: TGTGCCAGTAGATGGGACACCTATGGC. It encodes CASRWDTYG. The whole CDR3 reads CASRWDTYGYTF.

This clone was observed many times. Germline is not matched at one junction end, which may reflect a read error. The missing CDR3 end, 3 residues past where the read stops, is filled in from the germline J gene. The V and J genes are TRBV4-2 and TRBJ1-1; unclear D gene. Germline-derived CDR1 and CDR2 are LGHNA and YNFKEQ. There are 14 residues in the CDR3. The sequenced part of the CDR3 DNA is TGCGCCAGCAGCCGAACAGAAATGAACACTGAA. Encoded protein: CASSRTEMNTE. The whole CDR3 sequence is CASSRTEMNTEAFF.

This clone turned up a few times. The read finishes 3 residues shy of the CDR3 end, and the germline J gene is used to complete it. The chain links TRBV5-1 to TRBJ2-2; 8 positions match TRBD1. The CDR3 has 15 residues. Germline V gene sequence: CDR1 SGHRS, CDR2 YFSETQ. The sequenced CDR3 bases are TGCGCCAGCAGCAACGGACAGGGCTTGAGTGAAAAG. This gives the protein CASSNGQGLSEK. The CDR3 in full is CASSNGQGLSEKLFF.

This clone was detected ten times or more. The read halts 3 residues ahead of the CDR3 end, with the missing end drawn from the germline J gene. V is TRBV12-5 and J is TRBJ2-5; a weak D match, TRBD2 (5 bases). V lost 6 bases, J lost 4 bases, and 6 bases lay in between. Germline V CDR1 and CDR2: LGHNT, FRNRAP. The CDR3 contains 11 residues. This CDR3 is CASGAGETQYF. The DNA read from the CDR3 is TGTGCTAGTGGCGCGGGAGAGACC.

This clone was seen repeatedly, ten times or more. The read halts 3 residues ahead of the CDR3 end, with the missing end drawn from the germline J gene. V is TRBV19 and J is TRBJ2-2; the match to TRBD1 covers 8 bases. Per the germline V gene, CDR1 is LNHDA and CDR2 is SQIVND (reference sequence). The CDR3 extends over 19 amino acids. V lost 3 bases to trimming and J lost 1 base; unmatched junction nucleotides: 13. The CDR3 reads CASSIGTGRLARNTGELFF. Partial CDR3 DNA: TGTGCCAGTAGTATCGGGACAGGCAGGCTAGCGAGGAACACCGGGGAG.

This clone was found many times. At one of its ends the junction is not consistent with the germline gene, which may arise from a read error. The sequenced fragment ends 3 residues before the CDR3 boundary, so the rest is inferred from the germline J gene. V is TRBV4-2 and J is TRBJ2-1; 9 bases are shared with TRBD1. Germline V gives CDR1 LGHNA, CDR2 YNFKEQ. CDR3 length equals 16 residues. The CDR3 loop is CASSQEGTGNYNEQFF. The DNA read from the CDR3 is TGCGCCAGCAGCCAAGAAGGGACAGGGAACTACAATGAG.

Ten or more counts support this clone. The sequenced part of the CDR3 DNA is TGTGCCAGCAGTGAAGTGACAGCGAACACCGGGGAG. It is translated as CASSEVTANTGE. The CDR3 in full is CASSEVTANTGELFF. The genes are TRBV6-1 and TRBJ2-2; maybe TRBD1 (5 bases). With the read ending 3 residues before the CDR3 end, the germline J gene is used to fill in that end. The germline gives CDR1 MNHNS, CDR2 SASEGT. V lost 1 base, J lost 0 bases, and 6 bases lay in between. This CDR3 is built from 15 residues.

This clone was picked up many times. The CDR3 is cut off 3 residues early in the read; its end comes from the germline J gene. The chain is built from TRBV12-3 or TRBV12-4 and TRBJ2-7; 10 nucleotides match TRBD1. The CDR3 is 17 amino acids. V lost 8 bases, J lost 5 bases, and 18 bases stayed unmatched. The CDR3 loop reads CASAPGQGTGAHDEQYF. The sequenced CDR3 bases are TGTGCCAGCGCCCCGGGACAGGGGACAGGTGCCCACGACGAG.

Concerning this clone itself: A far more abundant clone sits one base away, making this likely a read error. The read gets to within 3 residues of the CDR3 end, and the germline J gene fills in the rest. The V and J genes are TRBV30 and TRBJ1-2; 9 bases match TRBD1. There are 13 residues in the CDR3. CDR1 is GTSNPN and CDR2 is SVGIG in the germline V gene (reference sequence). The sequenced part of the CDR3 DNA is TGTGCCTGGAGTGTAGAGACAGGGGGAGAC. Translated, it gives CAWSVETGGD. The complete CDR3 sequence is CAWSVETGGDYTF.

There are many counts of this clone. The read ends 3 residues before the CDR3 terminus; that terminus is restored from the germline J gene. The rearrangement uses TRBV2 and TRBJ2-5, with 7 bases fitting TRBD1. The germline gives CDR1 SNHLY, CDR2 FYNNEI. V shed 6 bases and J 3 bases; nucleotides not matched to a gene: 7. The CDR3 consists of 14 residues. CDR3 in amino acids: CASRLGQRKETQYF. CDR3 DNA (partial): TGTGCCAGCAGATTGGGACAGAGAAAAGAGACC.

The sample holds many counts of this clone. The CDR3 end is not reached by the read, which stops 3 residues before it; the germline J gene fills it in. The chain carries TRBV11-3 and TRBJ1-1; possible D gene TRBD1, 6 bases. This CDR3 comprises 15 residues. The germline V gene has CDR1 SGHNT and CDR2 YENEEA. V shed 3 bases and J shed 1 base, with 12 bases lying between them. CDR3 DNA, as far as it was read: TGTGCCAGCAGCTTGCGTACAGGGACGAACACTGAA. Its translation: CASSLRTGTNTE. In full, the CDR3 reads CASSLRTGTNTEAFF.

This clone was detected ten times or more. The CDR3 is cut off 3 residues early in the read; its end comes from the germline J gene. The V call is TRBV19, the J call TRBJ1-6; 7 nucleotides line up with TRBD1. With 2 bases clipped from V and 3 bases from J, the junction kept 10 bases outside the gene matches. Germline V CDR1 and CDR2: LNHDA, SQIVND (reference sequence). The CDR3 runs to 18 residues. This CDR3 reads CASSIPGDSNVYNSPLHF. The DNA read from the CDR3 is TGTGCCAGTAGTATACCCGGGGACAGCAACGTCTATAATTCACCC.

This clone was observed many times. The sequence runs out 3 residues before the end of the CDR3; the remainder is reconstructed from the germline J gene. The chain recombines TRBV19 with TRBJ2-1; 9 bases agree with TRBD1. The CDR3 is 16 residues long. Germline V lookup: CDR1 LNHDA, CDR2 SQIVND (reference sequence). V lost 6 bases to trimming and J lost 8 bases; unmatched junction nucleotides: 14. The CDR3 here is CASSNAPGQGLYEQFF. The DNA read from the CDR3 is TGTGCCAGTAGCAATGCCCCGGGACAGGGATTATATGAG. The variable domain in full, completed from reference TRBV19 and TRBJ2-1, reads DGGITQSPKYLFRKEGQNVTLSCEQNLNHDAMYWYRQDPGQGLRLIYYSQIVNDFQKGDIAEGYSVSREKKESFPLTVTSAQKNPTAFYLCASSNAPGQGLYEQFFGPGTRLTVL.

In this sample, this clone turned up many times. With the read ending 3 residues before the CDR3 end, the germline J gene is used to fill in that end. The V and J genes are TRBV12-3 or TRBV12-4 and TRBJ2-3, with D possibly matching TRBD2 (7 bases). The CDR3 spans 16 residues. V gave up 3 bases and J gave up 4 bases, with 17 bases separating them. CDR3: CASSFIGGRTPDTQYF. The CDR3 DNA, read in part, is TGTGCCAGCAGTTTTATCGGGGGGCGCACCCCAGATACG.

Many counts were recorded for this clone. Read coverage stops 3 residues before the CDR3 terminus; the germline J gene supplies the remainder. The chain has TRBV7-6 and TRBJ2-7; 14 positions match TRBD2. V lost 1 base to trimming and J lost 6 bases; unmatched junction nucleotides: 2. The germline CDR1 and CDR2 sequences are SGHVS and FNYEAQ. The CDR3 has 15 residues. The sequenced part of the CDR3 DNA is TGTGCCAGCAGCTTAGTCGGGACTAGCGGGGGCGAG. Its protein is CASSLVGTSGGE. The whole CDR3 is CASSLVGTSGGEQYF.

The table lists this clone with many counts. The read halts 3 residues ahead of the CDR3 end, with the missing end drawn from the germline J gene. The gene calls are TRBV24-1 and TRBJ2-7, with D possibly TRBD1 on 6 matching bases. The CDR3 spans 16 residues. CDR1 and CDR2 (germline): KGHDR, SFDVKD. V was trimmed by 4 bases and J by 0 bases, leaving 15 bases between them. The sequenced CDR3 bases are TGTGCCACCAGTGAACCGGACAGATGGACCTCCTACGAG. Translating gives CATSEPDRWTSYE. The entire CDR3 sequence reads CATSEPDRWTSYEQYF.

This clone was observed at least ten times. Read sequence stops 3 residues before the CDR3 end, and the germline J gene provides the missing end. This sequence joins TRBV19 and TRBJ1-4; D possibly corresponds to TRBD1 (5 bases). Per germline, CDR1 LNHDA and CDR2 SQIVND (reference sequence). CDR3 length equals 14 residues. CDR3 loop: CASSTWGTVVQLFF. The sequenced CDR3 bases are TGTGCCAGTAGTACCTGGGGGACTGTCGTTCAA.

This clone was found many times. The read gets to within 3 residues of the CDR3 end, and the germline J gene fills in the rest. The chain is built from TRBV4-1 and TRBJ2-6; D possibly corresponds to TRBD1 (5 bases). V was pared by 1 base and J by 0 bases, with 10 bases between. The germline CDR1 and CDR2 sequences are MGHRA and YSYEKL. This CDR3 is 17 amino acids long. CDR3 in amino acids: CASSQGSQGSGANVLTF. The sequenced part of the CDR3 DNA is TGCGCCAGCAGCCAAGGAAGCCAGGGCTCTGGGGCCAACGTC.

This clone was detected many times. The DNA read from the CDR3 is TGCGCCAGCAGCTCCGAGACAGAAGATGAG. Its translation is CASSSETEDE. The entire CDR3 protein is CASSSETEDEQFF. The chain carries TRBV5-1 and TRBJ2-1; D might be TRBD1 (5 bases). The read halts 3 residues ahead of the CDR3 end, with the missing end drawn from the germline J gene. The germline V and J ends were trimmed by 3 bases and 8 bases, with 12 bases remaining between them. Per germline, CDR1 SGHRS and CDR2 YFSETQ. The CDR3 runs to 13 residues.

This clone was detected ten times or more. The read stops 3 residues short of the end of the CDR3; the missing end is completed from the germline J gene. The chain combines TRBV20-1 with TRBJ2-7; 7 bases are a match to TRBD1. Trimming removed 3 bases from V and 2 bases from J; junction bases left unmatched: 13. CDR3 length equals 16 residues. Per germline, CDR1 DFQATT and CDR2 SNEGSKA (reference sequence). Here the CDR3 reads CSASTTEQGKTYEQYF. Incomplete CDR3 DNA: TGCAGTGCTAGCACGACAGAACAGGGGAAAACCTACGAG.

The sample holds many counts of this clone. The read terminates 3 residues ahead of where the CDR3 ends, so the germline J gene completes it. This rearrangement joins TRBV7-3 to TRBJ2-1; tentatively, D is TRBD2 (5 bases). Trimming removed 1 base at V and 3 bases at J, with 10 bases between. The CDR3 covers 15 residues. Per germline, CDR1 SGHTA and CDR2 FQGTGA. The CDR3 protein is CASSLMTTSYNEQFF. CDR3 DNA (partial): TGTGCCAGCAGCTTAATGACTACTAGCTACAATGAG.

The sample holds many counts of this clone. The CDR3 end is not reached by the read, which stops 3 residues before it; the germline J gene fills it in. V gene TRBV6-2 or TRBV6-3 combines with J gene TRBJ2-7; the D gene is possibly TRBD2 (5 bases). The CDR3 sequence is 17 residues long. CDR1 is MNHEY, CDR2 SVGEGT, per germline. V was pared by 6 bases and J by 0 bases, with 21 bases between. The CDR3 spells CASRHDWWSGTSYEQYF. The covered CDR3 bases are TGTGCCAGCAGACACGACTGGTGGAGCGGAACCTCCTACGAG.

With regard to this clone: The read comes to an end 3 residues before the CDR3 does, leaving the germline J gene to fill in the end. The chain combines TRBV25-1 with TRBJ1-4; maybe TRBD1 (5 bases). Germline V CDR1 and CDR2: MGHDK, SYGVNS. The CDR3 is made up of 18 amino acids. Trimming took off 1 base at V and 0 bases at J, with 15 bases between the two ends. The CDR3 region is CASSELGGSGTTNEKLFF. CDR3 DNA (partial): TGTGCCAGCAGTGAATTGGGTGGGTCAGGGACAACTAATGAAAAA.

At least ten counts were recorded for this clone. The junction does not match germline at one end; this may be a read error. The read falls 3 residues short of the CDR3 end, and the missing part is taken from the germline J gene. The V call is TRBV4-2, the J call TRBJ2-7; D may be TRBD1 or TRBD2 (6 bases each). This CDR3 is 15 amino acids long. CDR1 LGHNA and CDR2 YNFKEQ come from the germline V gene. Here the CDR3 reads CASSQEQGRSYEQYF. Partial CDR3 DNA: TGCGCCAGCAGCCAAGAGCAGGGGAGGTCCTACGAG.

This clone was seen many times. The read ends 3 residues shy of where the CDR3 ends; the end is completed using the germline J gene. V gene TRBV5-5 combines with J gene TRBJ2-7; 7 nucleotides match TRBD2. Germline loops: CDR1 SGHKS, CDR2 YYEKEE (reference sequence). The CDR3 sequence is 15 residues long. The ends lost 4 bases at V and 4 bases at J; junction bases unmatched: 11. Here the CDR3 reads CASSERRGIGYEQYF. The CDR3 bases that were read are TGTGCCAGCAGCGAGAGGCGGGGGATCGGTTACGAG.

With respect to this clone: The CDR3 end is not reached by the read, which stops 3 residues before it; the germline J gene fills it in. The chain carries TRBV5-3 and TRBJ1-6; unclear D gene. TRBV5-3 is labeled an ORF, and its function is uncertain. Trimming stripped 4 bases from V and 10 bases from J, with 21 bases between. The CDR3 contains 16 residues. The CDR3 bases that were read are TGTGCCAGAAGCCTACCGGGCACGGGGAATTCGTCACCC. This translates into CARSLPGTGNSSP. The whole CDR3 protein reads CARSLPGTGNSSPLHF.